This TCR beta chain was found in a study of cytomegalovirus exposure and HLA in healthy donors. Study summary: Earlier findings included over 90 million unique TCR beta sequences obtained from about 170 million T cells.

The CDR3 runs 13 residues. Trimming left V 4 bases short and J 5 bases short, with 10 bases between. From germline, CDR1 is SGHDT and CDR2 YYEEEE. Findings and caveats of the study: It is likely that the observed cluster of highly shared sequence variants was a sequencing artifact. Researchers reportedly found TCR beta sequences accurately predicted most subjects' HLA-A and HLA-B alleles. CMV serostatus was the sole immune exposure information available.

60 Vbeta and 13 Jbeta primers were used in PCR. The method was immunoSEQ multiplex PCR; TCRdb's version includes in-frame clones alone and lacks a portion of them. The sample lists some 140,000 clones; roughly three quarters were seen once. To note about this clone: Its antigen is still unknown.

The sequenced sample consisted of PBMCs. The sequence derives from a female donor in good health and CMV-seronegative. The genes are TRBV5-6 and TRBJ2-1, with D perhaps TRBD2 (5 bases). The CDR3 sequence is CASSIGLNNEQFF. The CDR3 DNA reads TGTGCCAGCAGCATTGGACTGAACAATGAGCAGTTCTTC.